This passage covers 19 T cell receptor beta chains from one sample sequenced in a study of siplizumab effects on memory and regulatory T cells. Here immunoSEQ multiplex PCR was the method, and the copy in TCRdb shows in-frame clones only, minus some. The sample yields approximately 100,000 clones, roughly 94% seen once. Material for sequencing was Tregs sorted from blood. The receptors come from a human donor in good health.

The chain combines TRBV6-5 with TRBJ1-1; D not certain. The V gene lost 2 bases and the J gene lost 0 bases, with 10 bases spanning the gap. CDR1 is MNHEY, CDR2 SVGAGI, per germline. The CDR3 has 15 residues. CDR3 loop: CASSYTGSLNTEAFF. The DNA for the CDR3 is TGTGCCAGCAGTTACACTGGCAGCCTGAACACTGAAGCTTTCTTT.

This chain uses TRBV4-1 with TRBJ2-2; possible D gene TRBD2, 5 bases. The CDR3 totals 14 residues. Trimming removed 7 bases from V and 6 bases from J, with 15 bases in between. Germline V lookup: CDR1 MGHRA, CDR2 YSYEKL. CDR3 coding DNA: TGCGCCAGCACGGGGTTCGACCTTGCCGGGGAGCTGTTTTTT. It translates to CASTGFDLAGELFF.

The rearrangement links TRBV5-1 to TRBJ2-1; possible D gene TRBD1, 6 bases. CDR3 length: 17 amino acids. From germline, CDR1 is SGHRS and CDR2 YFSETQ. V was pared by 0 bases and J by 5 bases, with 18 bases between. The CDR3 here is CASSLVFGDPGDNEQFF. The CDR3 DNA reads TGCGCCAGCAGCTTGGTTTTTGGGGACCCAGGGGACAATGAGCAGTTCTTC.

The V and J genes are TRBV9 and TRBJ2-7, with TRBD2 as a possible D gene (6 bases). Trimming shortened V by 2 bases and J by 6 bases, and 24 bases separated the two germline ends. CDR3 length: 17 amino acids. The germline V gene encodes CDR1 SGDLS and CDR2 YYNGEE. The CDR3 DNA is TGTGCCAGCAGCGTTGGCGGGAACTATCTCCTTTCCGGCGAGCAGTACTTC. It is translated as CASSVGGNYLLSGEQYF.

The chain employs TRBV7-3 and TRBJ2-2; 7 bases map to TRBD1. V trimming: 2 bases; J trimming: 10 bases; junction bases outside the gene matches: 10. This CDR3 is built from 15 residues. Germline V CDR1 and CDR2: SGHTA, FQGTGA. The CDR3 reads CASSLSSRGTVELFF. The CDR3 DNA reads TGTGCCAGCAGCTTATCGTCCAGGGGGACGGTGGAGCTGTTTTTT.

The chain couples TRBV5-4 to TRBJ2-2; D possibly corresponds to TRBD2 (5 bases). Germline V gene data show CDR1 as SGHNT and CDR2 as YYREEE (reference sequence). The CDR3 is made up of 15 amino acids. V lost 2 bases and J 6 bases, leaving 14 bases between the germline ends. The CDR3, as DNA: TGTGCCAGCAGCTTAGGACTGGTAATTTCCGGGGAGCTGTTTTTT. This sequence encodes CASSLGLVISGELFF.

The rearrangement joins TRBV4-2 to TRBJ2-1, with TRBD2 matching over 13 bases. This CDR3 has 16 amino acids. Germline V gives CDR1 LGHNA, CDR2 YNFKEQ. J gave up 6 bases and V 4 bases, and 6 bases lay outside the gene matches. The CDR3 DNA reads as TGTGCCAGCAGCCCACGTCGGACTAGCGGGAGCAATGAGCAGTTCTTC. This encodes CASSPRRTSGSNEQFF.

This clone has a single count. The CDR3 spells CASSARQGWIRYEQYF. The CDR3 DNA is TGTGCCAGTAGTGCTCGACAGGGGTGGATTCGTTACGAGCAGTACTTC. The rearrangement links TRBV19 to TRBJ2-7, with 8 positions matching TRBD1. CDR1 LNHDA and CDR2 SQIVND come from the germline V gene (reference sequence). CDR3 length: 16 amino acids. The trim removed 5 bases at V and 4 bases at J, leaving 13 bases unmatched.

This chain links TRBV9 with TRBJ2-3; TRBD2 matches 8 bases. The germline V gene encodes CDR1 SGDLS and CDR2 YYNGEE. J gave up 4 bases and V 3 bases, and 10 bases lay outside the gene matches. The CDR3 loop spans 16 amino acids. CDR3 loop: CASSGGSGRRADTQYF. The DNA of the CDR3 is TGTGCCAGCAGCGGGGGAAGCGGGAGAAGGGCAGATACGCAGTATTTT.

The chain links TRBV13 to TRBJ2-1; the D is unclear. The CDR3 runs 12 residues. In germline, CDR1 is PRHDT, CDR2 FYEKMQ (reference sequence). V gave up 2 bases and J gave up 7 bases, with 6 bases separating them. The CDR3 nucleotides are TGTGCCAGCAGCTTATCAAGGAATGAGCAGTTCTTC. Translation: CASSLSRNEQFF. The variable domain in full, completed from reference TRBV13 and TRBJ2-1, reads AAGVIQSPRHLIKEKRETATLKCYPIPRHDTVYWYQQGPGQDPQFLISFYEKMQSDKGSIPDRFSAQQFSDYHSELNMSSLELGDSALYFCASSLSRNEQFFGPGTRLTVL.

This chain uses TRBV29-1 with TRBJ2-6; 9 positions match TRBD1. V lost 6 bases, J lost 0 bases, and 3 bases stayed unmatched. The CDR3 covers 15 residues. CDR1 and CDR2 (germline): SQVTM, ANQGSEA. The chain's CDR3 is CSVGQGYSGANVLTF. Here the CDR3 DNA reads TGCAGCGTGGGACAGGGTTACTCTGGGGCCAACGTCCTGACTTTC.

V gene TRBV19 combines with J gene TRBJ1-5; D is possibly TRBD1 (5 bases). Germline CDR1 reads LNHDA; CDR2 reads SQIVND (reference sequence). This CDR3 spans 13 amino acids. The V gene lost 3 bases and the J gene lost 4 bases, with 7 bases spanning the gap. The CDR3 nucleotides are TGTGCCAGTAGTATCCCAGGGAATCAGCCCCAGCATTTT. Translation: CASSIPGNQPQHF.

The chain couples TRBV6-6 to TRBJ2-1; 12 bases are a match to TRBD1. Germline V gene sequence: CDR1 MNHNY, CDR2 SVGAGI (reference sequence). V was pared by 0 bases and J by 8 bases, with 2 bases of the junction left unmatched. There are 15 residues in the CDR3. As DNA, the CDR3 is TGTGCCAGCAGTTACTCCGGGACAGGGGGCTATGAGCAGTTCTTC. Translating gives CASSYSGTGGYEQFF.

V gene TRBV5-1 combines with J gene TRBJ2-3, with 9 nucleotides matching TRBD2. The CDR3 is made up of 15 amino acids. Per germline, CDR1 SGHRS and CDR2 YFSETQ. V lost 5 bases to trimming and J lost 1 base; unmatched junction nucleotides: 5. CDR3 DNA sequence: TGCGCCAGCAGTCCCCGACTAGCGGGCACAGATACGCAGTATTTT. Its protein is CASSPRLAGTDTQYF.

The chain links TRBV9 to TRBJ2-2, with no clear D. Looked up from germline, CDR1 is SGDLS and CDR2 is YYNGEE. The ends were cut back, 2 bases at V and 1 base at J, with 12 bases in the middle. The CDR3 has 16 amino acids. CDR3 residues: CASSVRLPKNTGELFF. In nucleotides, the CDR3 is TGTGCCAGCAGCGTGAGATTACCAAAGAACACCGGGGAGCTGTTTTTT.

The chain joins TRBV10-3 to TRBJ2-7; the D is unclear. Germline-derived CDR1 and CDR2 are ENHRY and SYGVKD. The ends were cut back, 2 bases at V and 3 bases at J, with 14 bases in the middle. This CDR3 is 15 amino acids long. The CDR3 bases are TGTGCCATCAGTGAGGACGGATCCAAAATCTACGAGCAGTACTTC. Protein product: CAISEDGSKIYEQYF.

The J gene is TRBJ2-5, the V gene TRBV19; 12 bases are shared with TRBD2. Germline loops: CDR1 LNHDA, CDR2 SQIVND (reference sequence). With V trimmed by 3 bases and J by 4 bases, 6 bases remained unmatched. The CDR3 runs to 16 residues. The CDR3 DNA sequence: TGTGCCAGTAGTATTAGACTAGCGGGAGTTGCAGAGACCCAGTACTTC. Its protein is CASSIRLAGVAETQYF.

The chain carries TRBV29-1 and TRBJ2-3, with 12 nucleotides matching TRBD2. J gave up 3 bases and V 3 bases, and 4 bases lay outside the gene matches. Germline CDR1 and CDR2: SQVTM and ANQGSEA. This CDR3 comprises 15 residues. The CDR3 is CSVDLAGGGTDTQYF. The CDR3, as DNA: TGCAGCGTTGATCTAGCGGGAGGGGGAACAGATACGCAGTATTTT.

The V and J genes are TRBV19 and TRBJ2-7; tentative D call: TRBD2 (6 bases). The V end was cut by 3 bases, the J end by 9 bases, with 18 bases between. The CDR3 totals 14 residues. From germline, CDR1 is LNHDA and CDR2 SQIVND (reference sequence). The CDR3 sequence: CASSIRDSITGQYF. The CDR3, as DNA: TGTGCCAGTAGTATTAGGGACTCGATTACGGGGCAGTACTTC.